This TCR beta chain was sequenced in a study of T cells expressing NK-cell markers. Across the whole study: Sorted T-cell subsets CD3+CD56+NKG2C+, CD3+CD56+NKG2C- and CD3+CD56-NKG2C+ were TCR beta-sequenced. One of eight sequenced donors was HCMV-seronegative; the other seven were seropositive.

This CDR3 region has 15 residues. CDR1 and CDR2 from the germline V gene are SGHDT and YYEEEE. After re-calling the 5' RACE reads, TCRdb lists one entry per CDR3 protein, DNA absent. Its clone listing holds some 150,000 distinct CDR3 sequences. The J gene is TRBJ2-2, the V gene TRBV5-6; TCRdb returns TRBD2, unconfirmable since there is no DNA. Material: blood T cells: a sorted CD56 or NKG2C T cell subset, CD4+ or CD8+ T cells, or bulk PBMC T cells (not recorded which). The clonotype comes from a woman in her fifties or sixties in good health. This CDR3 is CASSGGGRGAGELFF.